The clone carrying this T cell receptor beta chain was seen only a few times. As yet, its antigen is unknown. These data are taken from a study of T-cell memory formation after mild COVID-19. Turning to the study itself: TCR clustering was largely donor specific.

The J segment lost 5 bases and the V segment lost 7 bases, leaving 15 bases of the junction unmatched. The CDR3 runs 16 residues. CDR1 LGHDT and CDR2 YNNKEL come from the germline V gene (reference sequence). Notes on the study in general: Day 15 to 85 contracting clones showed balanced CD4/CD8; later expanders leaned CD4+.

Constant-segment-primed 5'RACE gave TCR alpha and TCR beta cDNA libraries with sample barcodes and UMIs. TCRdb re-called the 5' RACE reads with MiXCR, one entry per CDR3 protein. The data contain approximately 390,000 distinct CDR3 sequences, 16% of them singletons. This chain links TRBV3-1 with TRBJ2-5, with TRBD2 matching over 8 bases. Input material: PBMCs or a T cell subset sorted from them (not recorded which). This TCR came from a man younger than 30 who had mild COVID-19 (a few samples of this study predate the infection). Cell type and time point are not known. CDR3 sequence reads: CASTLSGTSFLETQYF. In nucleotides, the CDR3 is TGTGCCAGCACCCTTTCCGGGACTAGTTTCTTGGAGACCCAGTACTTC.